Listed below are T cell receptor beta chains from one sample, sequenced in a study of T cells in Graves' hyperthyroidism and ophthalmopathy. TCRdb recomputed calls from the multiplex PCR reads with MiXCR, one row per CDR3 protein. The repertoire holds some 760,000 distinct CDR3 sequences, with 12% to 15% as singletons. Input material: blood. The receptors were gathered from a woman younger than 30 with Graves' hyperthyroidism. The CDR3 runs from the conserved cysteine through the conserved F or W. A D gene is named only where the DNA matches it firmly. A row's size may be missing; if present it is once, few, many or a size class.

size,V,D,J,DNA,CDR3
many,TRBV5-5,-,TRBJ1-3,TGTGCCAGCAGCTTGGAGCAGGCCGCGAACACCATATATTTT,CASSLEQAANTIYF
-,TRBV7-9,TRBD1,TRBJ1-5,TGTGCCAGCAGCTTAGTTGCAGGGGGCGATGGTCGTCTCGAGAGCAATCAGCCCCAGCATTTT,CASSLVAGGDGRLESNQPQHF
many,TRBV28,TRBD1,TRBJ2-7,TGTGCCACCAAGACCGCCGGGACAGGGTCTCACGAGCAGTACTTC,CATKTAGTGSHEQYF
-,TRBV4-3,-,TRBJ1-4,TGCGCCAGCAGCCAAGAGTGGGACCAGTATGAAAAACTGTTTTTT,CASSQEWDQYEKLFF
many,TRBV12-3/TRBV12-4,-,TRBJ2-3,TGTGCCAGCAGTTTGGTGTGGGTGGCCACGGCGGAGGCAGATACGCAGTATTTT,CASSLVWVATAEADTQYF
many,TRBV18,-,TRBJ2-7,TGTGCCAGCTCACAGGCCCCGCTTAACGAGCAGTACTTC,CASSQAPLNEQYF
many,TRBV2,-,TRBJ2-3,TGTGCCAGCAGTGTGACATTAGATACGCAGTATTTT,CASSVTLDTQYF
many,TRBV2,-,TRBJ2-7,TGTGCCAGCAGGTCGGTCCGTGCTTGGTTAGTGGACGAGCAGTACTTC,CASRSVRAWLVDEQYF
many,TRBV7-9,TRBD1,TRBJ2-5,TGTGCCAGCAGCTTAGCCCTGAGATTTACAGGGGTCCGGACCCAGTACTTC,CASSLALRFTGVRTQYF
few,TRBV29-1,-,TRBJ2-3,TGCAGCGTTGAGGGGTATTTTGGCACAGATACGCAGTATTTT,CSVEGYFGTDTQYF
many,TRBV7-9,-,TRBJ1-1,TGTGCCAGCAGCTCTGGACAAAGGACTGAAGCTTTCTTT,CASSSGQRTEAFF
many,TRBV28,-,TRBJ2-5,TGTGCCAGCAGCAGAGCCCTCGGCGCAGGGGCAGAGACCCAGTACTTC,CASSRALGAGAETQYF
few,TRBV29-1,-,TRBJ2-1,TGCAGCGTCTCGTTGGGGTACAATGAGCAGTTCTTC,CSVSLGYNEQFF
-,TRBV5-1,-,TRBJ2-1,TGCGCCAGTTTTCCCGGACACAGGGTAACCTACAATGAGCAGTTCTTC,CASFPGHRVTYNEQFF
few,TRBV5-1,TRBD1,TRBJ2-1,TGCGCCAGCAGCTTACCCCGGGACAGATGGGACAATGAGCAGTTCTTC,CASSLPRDRWDNEQFF
-,TRBV6-4,-,TRBJ2-7,TGTGCCAGCACCCTACTAGCTCAGGGACTCTACGAGCAGTACTTC,CASTLLAQGLYEQYF
many,TRBV2,TRBD1,TRBJ1-5,TGTGCCAGCAGTATGACAGGGGGCCTGGGTCAGCCCCAGCATTTT,CASSMTGGLGQPQHF
few,TRBV20-1,-,TRBJ2-5,TGCAGTGCTACCGGGGGCCTCGGGGCGGAGTGGGGAGGGGAGACCCAGTACTTC,CSATGGLGAEWGGETQYF
-,TRBV2,-,TRBJ1-1,TGTGCCAGCACCCCGGGACTGAACACTGAAGCTTTCTTT,CASTPGLNTEAFF
many,TRBV20-1,TRBD1,TRBJ1-1,TGCAGTGCTAACCGCCGACAGGGGAACACTGAAGCTTTCTTT,CSANRRQGNTEAFF
many,TRBV7-9,-,TRBJ1-1,TGTGCCAGCAGCTTTTTGGCCAGGAACACTGAAGCTTTCTTT,CASSFLARNTEAFF
few,TRBV27,-,TRBJ1-1,TGTGCCAGCAGTCCTTATCGAGGGGACACTGAAGCTTTCTTT,CASSPYRGDTEAFF
few,TRBV7-2,-,TRBJ1-1,TGTGCCAGCAGCTTAAGCCCGGACATACTCTACACTGAAGCTTTCTTT,CASSLSPDILYTEAFF
few,TRBV24-1,TRBD2,TRBJ2-5,TGTGCCACCAGTGTCGGGGGGATACAAGAGACCCAGTACTTC,CATSVGGIQETQYF
many,TRBV20-1,TRBD2,TRBJ2-3,TGCAGTGCTAGTGTCGGGGCTAGCGGAGTCACAGATACGCAGTATTTT,CSASVGASGVTDTQYF
many,TRBV28,-,TRBJ1-2,TGTGCCAGCACCCCTGAGATCCGCTATGGCTACACCTTC,CASTPEIRYGYTF
many,TRBV18,-,TRBJ2-5,TGTGCCAGCTCACCACAAGTGTTAGGGAGTCAAGAGACCCAGTACTTC,CASSPQVLGSQETQYF
many,TRBV18,-,TRBJ1-1,TGTGCCAGCTCACCGTCGGAGAACACTGAAGCTTTCTTT,CASSPSENTEAFF
few,TRBV9,TRBD1,TRBJ1-1,TGTGCCAGCAGCGTCGGGACAGGGAACACTGAAGCTTTCTTT,CASSVGTGNTEAFF
many,TRBV3-1,-,TRBJ2-7,TGTGCCAGCAGTTCGAATTTGGGGGCTCCGAACTACGAGCAGTACTTC,CASSSNLGAPNYEQYF
many,TRBV6-2/TRBV6-3,TRBD2,TRBJ2-2,TGTGCCAGCAGTTACCGGGCGGGAGGATCGAACACCGGGGAGCTGTTTTTT,CASSYRAGGSNTGELFF
-,TRBV28,-,TRBJ2-5,TGTGCCAGCAGTTTTCAGGACACTCAGGAGGCCCAGTACTTC,CASSFQDTQEAQYF
many,TRBV11-2,TRBD2,TRBJ2-7,TGTGCCAGCAGCTTAGATCCGGGACTAGACTACGAGCAGTACTTC,CASSLDPGLDYEQYF
few,TRBV27,-,TRBJ2-1,TGTGCCAGCACCCCTGGCCGTGAGAATGAGCAGTTCTTC,CASTPGRENEQFF
-,TRBV27,TRBD1,TRBJ2-7,TGTGCCAGCAGTTCACAGGGGTGGAATAGCTACGAGCAGTACTTC,CASSSQGWNSYEQYF
few,TRBV13,TRBD1,TRBJ2-7,TGTGCCAGCAGCCGGACAGGGGGAATTTACGAGCAGTACTTC,CASSRTGGIYEQYF
once,TRBV7-8,TRBD1,TRBJ1-5,TGTGCCAGCAGCCACAGATGGGGCACAGGGGAGAATCAGCCCCAGCATTTT,CASSHRWGTGENQPQHF
few,TRBV27,-,TRBJ2-7,TGTGCCAGCAGTCCCTTCGTTCTCTCCTACGAGCAGTACTTC,CASSPFVLSYEQYF
few,TRBV3-1,-,TRBJ1-1,TGTGCCAGCAGCCAAGCTCCGAGGTATGGGGACTCTGAAGCTTTCTTT,CASSQAPRYGDSEAFF
many,TRBV7-9,-,TRBJ2-7,TGTGCCAGCAGCTTAGAGGCCCCCTACGAGCAGTACTTC,CASSLEAPYEQYF